These 22 T cell receptor beta chains were sequenced from one sample in a study of neoadjuvant anti-PD-1 for oral cavity cancer. Data came from immunoSEQ multiplex PCR; TCRdb stores just in-frame clones and leaves some out. The top ten hold around 3.2% of the sample, which has 14,000 or so clones, approximately 70% seen once. This specimen was PBMCs, taken before nivolumab (anti-PD-1) treatment. The receptor source for this set is a person aged 35-80 years with oral cavity squamous cell carcinoma.

The genes are TRBV11-2 and TRBJ2-1; 9 bases map to TRBD2. Germline lookup yields CDR1 SGHAT and CDR2 FQNNGV. This CDR3 region has 16 residues. The J segment lost 3 bases and the V segment lost 5 bases, leaving 8 bases of the junction unmatched. CDR3 nucleotide sequence: TGTGCCAGCAGCCTATTAGCGGGGGTGGACTACAATGAGCAGTTCTTC. Amino acids: CASSLLAGVDYNEQFF. The variable domain in full, completed from reference TRBV11-2 and TRBJ2-1, reads EAGVAQSPRYKIIEKRQSVAFWCNPISGHATLYWYQQILGQGPKLLIQFQNNGVVDDSQLPKDRFSAERLKGVDSTLKIQPAKLEDSAVYLCASSLLAGVDYNEQFFGPGTRLTVL.

V and J are TRBV30 and TRBJ1-1, with a tentative D call TRBD1 (5 bases). CDR3 length: 12 amino acids. CDR1 is GTSNPN and CDR2 is SVGIG in the germline V gene (reference sequence). The germline V and J ends were trimmed by 8 bases and 4 bases, with 14 bases remaining between them. The CDR3 DNA is TGTGCCGGAACACTGGGGGGCACTGAAGCTTTCTTT. Protein: CAGTLGGTEAFF.

V gene TRBV1 combines with J gene TRBJ2-7; TRBD2, the table's D call, was not compared with the DNA. TRBV1 is classified as a pseudogene. This CDR3 is built from 13 residues. The CDR3 DNA is TGCACCAGCAGCCAGATCGGGCGGGACGAGCAGTACTTC. Amino acid sequence: CTSSQIGRDEQYF.

This clone was detected once. This chain links TRBV7-3 with TRBJ2-3, with a possible D match to TRBD2 (7 bases). In germline, CDR1 is SGHTA, CDR2 FQGTGA. Deletions cut 1 base from V and 3 bases from J, with 11 bases between. The CDR3 contains 15 residues. The CDR3 protein is CASSLKGGQTDTQYF. CDR3 bases: TGTGCCAGCAGCTTAAAGGGGGGGCAGACAGATACGCAGTATTTT.

V and J are TRBV29-1 and TRBJ1-2, with 8 bases that match TRBD1. CDR1 and CDR2 (germline): SQVTM, ANQGSEA. Losses at the gene ends were 3 bases for V and 4 bases for J; bases not matched to a gene: 7. The CDR3 contains 14 residues. The CDR3 nucleotides are TGCAGCGTTGACACACAGGGGGACATCTATGGCTACACCTTC. It specifies CSVDTQGDIYGYTF.

J is TRBJ2-7 and V is TRBV29-1; tentatively, D is TRBD1 (6 bases). The CDR3 consists of 13 residues. From germline, CDR1 is SQVTM and CDR2 ANQGSEA. Trimming pared 4 bases from V and 3 bases from J, leaving 13 bases between. The DNA of the CDR3 is TGCAGCGTTGCAACAGGGTACGGCTACGAGCAGTACTTC. Translation gives CSVATGYGYEQYF.

The rearrangement uses TRBV6-4 and TRBJ2-3; 9 bases fit TRBD2. Germline CDR1 reads MRHNA; CDR2 reads SNTAGT. CDR3 size: 16 residues. V shed 2 bases, J shed 2 bases, and the junction held 5 bases outside the gene matches. CDR3 coding DNA: TGTGCCAGCAGTGACGTGAGCGGGGGGTCCACAGATACGCAGTATTTT. As protein: CASSDVSGGSTDTQYF.

The chain is built from TRBV9 and TRBJ2-1; 10 bases map to TRBD2. The germline V gene encodes CDR1 SGDLS and CDR2 YYNGEE. V was clipped by 0 bases and J by 3 bases; unmatched bases: 6. This CDR3 has 17 residues. As DNA, the CDR3 is TGTGCCAGCAGCGTAGGGTTAGCGGGAGGTTTCTACAATGAGCAGTTCTTC. Protein product: CASSVGLAGGFYNEQFF.

In regard to this clone: Distinct nucleotide sequences in the sample also encode this CDR3. This chain joins TRBV15 and TRBJ2-7; D is possibly TRBD1 (6 bases). V was cut by 6 bases and J by 3 bases, with 12 bases left in between. CDR1 is LNHNV and CDR2 is YYDKDF in the germline V gene (reference sequence). The CDR3 runs to 13 residues. This chain's CDR3 is CATSSDRYYEQYF. CDR3 sequence (DNA): TGTGCCACCAGTAGCGACAGGTACTACGAGCAGTACTTC.

The CDR3 coding sequence is TGTGCCAGCACCCCCACTGGCTCCTACGAGCAGTACTTC. Translating it yields CASTPTGSYEQYF. The chain carries TRBV6-6 and TRBJ2-7; no definite D call. V was cut by 7 bases and J by 0 bases, with 10 bases left in between. Germline V gives CDR1 MNHNY, CDR2 SVGAGI (reference sequence). The CDR3 has 13 residues.

The V gene is TRBV11-2, the J gene TRBJ2-7; 8 bases are a match to TRBD1. Looked up from germline, CDR1 is SGHAT and CDR2 is FQNNGV. CDR3 length: 18 amino acids. With 4 bases clipped from V and 5 bases from J, the junction kept 19 bases outside the gene matches. CDR3 in DNA: TGTGCCAGCAGCTCCAACATTAGGGACAGGATTTCTCGGGACGAGCAGTACTTC. Residues: CASSSNIRDRISRDEQYF.

The gene calls are TRBV6-1 and TRBJ1-4, with 8 bases matching TRBD1. The germline V gene has CDR1 MNHNS and CDR2 SASEGT. The CDR3 extends over 15 amino acids. The V gene end was trimmed by 5 bases and the J gene end by 7 bases; junction bases not matched to a gene: 9. The CDR3 sequence is CASSLTGQAGEKLFF. CDR3 DNA sequence: TGTGCCAGCAGTCTAACGGGACAGGCGGGTGAAAAACTGTTTTTT.

This clone was picked up a small number of times. The V call is TRBV5-4, the J call TRBJ2-2; tentatively, D is TRBD2 (5 bases). The germline V gene has CDR1 SGHNT and CDR2 YYREEE (reference sequence). CDR3 length: 14 amino acids. V lost 3 bases and J 3 bases, leaving 9 bases between the germline ends. CDR3 amino acids: CASSSVGDTGELFF. In DNA form, the CDR3 reads TGTGCCAGCAGCTCGGTGGGAGACACCGGGGAGCTGTTTTTT.

The V and J genes are TRBV5-4 and TRBJ2-5; the D is unclear. This CDR3 contains 14 residues. V lost 0 bases, J lost 2 bases, and 8 bases lay in between. The germline CDR1 and CDR2 sequences are SGHNT and YYREEE (reference sequence). CDR3 residues: CASSLGLAQETQYF. In DNA, the CDR3 is TGTGCCAGCAGCTTGGGGTTAGCTCAAGAGACCCAGTACTTC.

This clone was recorded a few times. The CDR3 region has the DNA TGCGCCAGCAGCCAAGTACAGGGCACTCGGGGCACTGAAGCTTTCTTT. This codes for CASSQVQGTRGTEAFF. This chain connects TRBV4-1 to TRBJ1-1, with TRBD1 as a possible D gene (6 bases). The germline V gene has CDR1 MGHRA and CDR2 YSYEKL. V lost 1 base to trimming and J lost 4 bases, with 16 bases between them. The CDR3 is 16 residues long.

The V and J genes are TRBV10-3 and TRBJ1-5, with 8 bases matching TRBD1. The germline V gene has CDR1 ENHRY and CDR2 SYGVKD. Trimming at V came to 2 bases and at J to 5 bases, leaving 2 bases not matched to a gene. The CDR3 consists of 14 residues. The chain's CDR3 is CAISEQGAHQPQHF. The DNA of the CDR3 is TGTGCCATCAGTGAGCAGGGGGCTCATCAGCCCCAGCATTTT.

V is TRBV7-3 and J is TRBJ1-2, with 8 bases aligning to TRBD1. This CDR3 spans 16 amino acids. V trimming: 5 bases; J trimming: 4 bases; junction bases outside the gene matches: 12. In germline, CDR1 is SGHTA, CDR2 FQGTGA. The CDR3 coding sequence is TGTGCCAGCAGCCAAGGGGCAGGGGGCCTTTCCTATGGCTACACCTTC. Amino acids: CASSQGAGGLSYGYTF.

The rearrangement joins TRBV29-1 to TRBJ2-5; the D is unclear. The CDR3 length is 13 residues. Trimming cost V 5 bases and J 5 bases, with 15 bases left between them. From germline, CDR1 is SQVTM and CDR2 ANQGSEA. The CDR3 region is CSVCIGLGETQYF. In nucleotides, the CDR3 is TGCAGCGTTTGCATTGGTTTGGGCGAGACCCAGTACTTC.

The chain carries TRBV5-1 and TRBJ1-1; D may be TRBD1 (5 bases). V lost 6 bases, J lost 2 bases, and 14 bases lay in between. Per the germline V gene, CDR1 is SGHRS and CDR2 is YFSETQ. The CDR3 runs 14 residues. The CDR3 DNA is TGCGCCAGCAACTTCGACAGATCTAACACTGAAGCTTTCTTT. This sequence encodes CASNFDRSNTEAFF.

This chain links TRBV13 with TRBJ1-2; D gene unclear. Germline lookup yields CDR1 PRHDT and CDR2 FYEKMQ (reference sequence). The CDR3 sequence is 19 residues long. The V end was cut by 5 bases, the J end by 5 bases, with 30 bases between. This CDR3 reads CASSPDGESWLNLAYGYTF. CDR3 sequence (DNA): TGTGCCAGCAGCCCGGACGGGGAGTCCTGGCTGAACCTCGCGTATGGCTACACCTTC.

The CDR3, as DNA: TGTGCCAGCCGAGTGGACGGTTATTCTGGAAACACCATATATTTT. This codes for CASRVDGYSGNTIYF. The chain links TRBV6-5 to TRBJ1-3; D unresolved. This CDR3 region has 15 residues. Germline CDR1 and CDR2: MNHEY and SVGAGI. Deletions cut 8 bases from V and 1 base from J, with 15 bases between.

This sequence joins TRBV28 and TRBJ1-5; 11 bases line up with TRBD1. Germline V lookup: CDR1 MDHEN, CDR2 SYDVKM. V lost 4 bases to trimming and J lost 6 bases; unmatched junction nucleotides: 5. The CDR3 totals 15 residues. The CDR3 here is CASSSSGTGGQPQHF. CDR3 in DNA: TGTGCCAGCAGTTCATCCGGGACAGGGGGTCAGCCCCAGCATTTT.